Given below is one T cell receptor beta chain in context. This sample was included in a study of blood T cell repertoires in COVID-19. In the source study's methods: The authors estimated nucleated cell counts from reference gene primer amplification. Repertoires were generated with immunoSEQ multiplex PCR, while TCRdb's copy carries only in-frame clones and drops some. The DNA gave D and trimming, while V, J and clone size come from that table. Of 250,000 to 350,000 clones in the sample, around 87% were seen once. Input material: peripheral blood. This clonotype originated in a man younger than 30 with active or convalescent COVID-19.

For the CDR3, the DNA is TGTGCCAGCAGCTTAGATCCTAGCAAACGCTCCTACAATGAGCAGTTCTTC. Translated, it gives CASSLDPSKRSYNEQFF. The chain employs TRBV11-2 and TRBJ2-1, with a possible D match to TRBD2 (5 bases). V was trimmed by 0 bases and J by 0 bases, leaving 12 bases between them. The germline gives CDR1 SGHAT, CDR2 FQNNGV. The CDR3 length is 17 residues.